Listed below are T cell receptor beta chains from one sample, sequenced in a study of control samples from healthy donors and cancer patients. The assay was immunoSEQ multiplex PCR, and TCRdb's table has in-frame clones only and misses some. The sample consists of under 150,000 clones, more than 75% of them appearing once. Source material: blood. All receptors come from a man between 60 and 75 years old in good health. CDR3s include the opening cysteine and the closing phenylalanine or tryptophan. A D gene is named only where the DNA matches it firmly. A row's size may be missing; if present it is once, few, many or a size class.

>17|TRBD2|TRBJ2-1|once|TRBV18
TGTGCCAGCTCACCATTCGATCCTAGCGGGGGACAGGAGGAGCAGTTCTTC
CASSPFDPSGGQEEQFF
>19|TRBD2|TRBJ2-1|.|TRBV28
TGTGCCAGCACAAAGTTTAAGGCTAGCGGGGCCTTCTCCTACAATGAGCAGTTCTTC
CASTKFKASGAFSYNEQFF
>13|.|TRBJ1-3|once|TRBV12-3/TRBV12-4
TGTGCCAGCAGCCCCGGAGGGGTAAACACCATATATTTT
CASSPGGVNTIYF
>10|.|TRBJ2-1|.|TRBV12-3/TRBV12-4
TGTGCCAGCAGTTCCGGACCTCAGTTCTTC
CASSSGPQFF
>15|.|TRBJ2-5|once|TRBV3-1/TRBV3-2
TGTGCCAGCAGCCAAAGCGTGCAATACCAAGAGACCCAGTACTTC
CASSQSVQYQETQYF
>17|TRBD2|TRBJ2-1|.|TRBV6-2/TRBV6-3
TGTGCCAGCAGTTACGCAGGGTTCCTAGCGGGGAACAATGAGCAGTTCTTC
CASSYAGFLAGNNEQFF
>13|.|TRBJ1-3|.|TRBV18
TGTGCCAGTTACGACAGCTCTGGAAACACCATATATTTT
CASYDSSGNTIYF
>14|TRBD1|TRBJ1-2|.|TRBV28
TGTGCCAGCAGTTTCTTGACAGGGACCTATGGCTACACCTTC
CASSFLTGTYGYTF
>15|.|TRBJ1-5|.|TRBV27
TGTGCCAGCAGTCAATTTTCGGGGGACAATCAGCCCCAGCATTTT
CASSQFSGDNQPQHF
>16|.|TRBJ1-5|.|TRBV4-2
TGTGCCAGCAGCCTAGAGTGGAGCTATAGCAATCAGCCCCAGCATTTT
CASSLEWSYSNQPQHF
>14|.|TRBJ1-1|.|TRBV10-3
TGTGCCATCAGTGAACAGGGCGGGGGCACTGAAGCTTTCTTT
CAISEQGGGTEAFF